This T cell receptor (beta chain) was captured by sequencing in a study of T cell clonotyping in hematopoietic cell transplantation. Findings of the study overall: Higher Inverse Simpson Index values in graft donor and pretransplant recipient predicted broader posttransplant TCR diversity. At the given depth, recipient repertoires were over 97% de novo clonotypes. Without cell sorting, CD4 versus CD8 contributions remain unresolved. After transplant, recipient diversity fell while pathologically expanded clonotypes grew through day 180.

Germline CDR1 and CDR2: ENHRY and SYGVKD. CDR3 length: 15 residues. V lost 3 bases and J lost 7, with 19 bases in between. This table comes from immunoSEQ multiplex PCR, and its TCRdb copy is limited to in-frame clones, with some not included. The sample holds several thousand clones, about 90% seen once. To note about this clone: Its specificity is unknown.

Sequencing was done on a sample of peripheral blood mononuclear cells. The source of this sequence is a man aged 40-50 years in good health. Some clones in this sample may be carry-over from other donors' samples. The J gene is TRBJ2-7, the V gene TRBV10-3; no clear D. In DNA, the CDR3 is TGTGCCATCAGTGATGTCCGCACCGCGATGAGTGAGCAGTACTTC. It codes for CAISDVRTAMSEQYF.